A selection of T cell receptor beta chains follows, all from one sample in a study of blood T cells in healthy people across ages. A single record per CDR3 protein comes from TCRdb applying MiXCR to the 5' RACE reads. Among fewer than 2 million distinct CDR3 sequences listed, about two fifths were seen once. The specimen sequenced was blood. These receptors came from a human donor in good health. Both conserved end residues are part of each CDR3. D genes are given only for firm matches. Clone size, where shown, is once, few, many, or a class for clones that have expanded.

cdr3_length	v_call	d_call	j_call	clone_size	cdr3_aa	cdr3_nt
16	TRBV6-6	TRBD1	TRBJ2-7	NA	CASSYSPGTGSDEQYF	TGTGCCAGCAGTTACTCCCCCGGGACAGGGTCGGACGAGCAGTACTTC
13	TRBV4-1	NA	TRBJ1-5	NA	CASSQVGLQPQHF	TGCGCCAGCAGCCAAGTCGGGCTACAGCCCCAGCATTTT
13	TRBV29-1	TRBD1	TRBJ2-1	NA	CSVGDRGDNEQFF	TGCAGCGTTGGGGACAGGGGCGATAATGAGCAGTTCTTC
17	TRBV24-1	NA	TRBJ2-3	NA	CATSDATGTTSTDTQYF	TGTGCCACCAGTGACGCCACCGGGACAACTAGCACAGATACGCAGTATTTT
16	TRBV4-1	NA	TRBJ1-5	NA	CASSQSFGRSNQPQHF	TGCGCCAGCAGCCAATCGTTCGGGAGGTCGAATCAGCCCCAGCATTTT
15	TRBV6-5	NA	TRBJ2-5	once	CASSYAGRPQETQYF	TGTGCCAGCAGTTACGCAGGGAGGCCCCAAGAGACCCAGTACTTC
14	TRBV20-1	TRBD1	TRBJ1-2	few	CSASGQLRGKGYTF	TGCAGTGCCTCGGGACAGCTGAGAGGGAAAGGCTACACCTTC
14	TRBV12-3/TRBV12-4	TRBD1	TRBJ1-2	few	CASSQRQGSYGYTF	TGTGCCAGCAGTCAACGACAGGGAAGCTATGGCTACACCTTC
15	TRBV9	NA	TRBJ1-6	few	CASSPRGGLDSPLHF	TGTGCCAGCAGCCCCCGAGGAGGGCTTGATTCACCCCTCCACTTT
15	TRBV20-1	NA	TRBJ2-7	many	CSARPPYRDSYEQYF	TGCAGTGCTAGGCCACCCTACAGAGATTCCTACGAGCAGTACTTC
15	TRBV7-2	TRBD2	TRBJ2-1	NA	CASSQRGESYNEQFF	TGTGCCAGCAGTCAGCGGGGGGAGTCCTACAATGAGCAGTTCTTC
16	TRBV7-2	NA	TRBJ2-1	NA	CASSLEWVAAHNEQFF	TGTGCCAGCAGCTTGGAATGGGTGGCTGCCCACAATGAGCAGTTCTTC
12	TRBV2	NA	TRBJ2-5	many	CASSTGLETQYF	TGTGCCAGCAGTACAGGGTTGGAGACCCAGTACTTC
16	TRBV7-9	TRBD1	TRBJ2-6	few	CASSPRTGRGANVLTF	TGTGCCAGCAGCCCAAGGACAGGGCGCGGGGCCAACGTCCTGACTTTC
14	TRBV6-6	NA	TRBJ1-1	NA	CASSHTVMNTEAFF	TGTGCCAGCAGTCACACAGTAATGAACACTGAAGCTTTCTTT
15	TRBV4-1	NA	TRBJ1-1	few	CASSQVEAAGAEAFF	TGCGCCAGCAGCCAAGTTGAGGCCGCGGGGGCTGAAGCTTTCTTT
14	TRBV28	TRBD2	TRBJ2-7	few	CASRVAGLSYEQYF	TGTGCCAGCAGGGTAGCGGGGCTTTCCTACGAGCAGTACTTC
16	TRBV21-1	NA	TRBJ2-5	NA	CASSKWSSGAEETQYF	TGTGCCAGCAGCAAATGGTCTAGCGGCGCGGAAGAGACCCAGTACTTC
15	TRBV21-1	NA	TRBJ1-1	NA	CASSIGQGMNTEAFF	TGTGCCAGCAGCATCGGACAGGGGATGAACACTGAAGCTTTCTTT
19	TRBV25-1	TRBD1	TRBJ1-5	NA	CASSEDRGSGRYSNQPQHF	TGTGCCAGCAGTGAAGACAGGGGGTCTGGAAGATATAGCAATCAGCCCCAGCATTTT
13	TRBV5-6	NA	TRBJ1-6	NA	CASSLAPGSPLHF	TGTGCCAGCAGCTTGGCGCCAGGTTCACCCCTCCACTTT
18	TRBV4-2	TRBD2	TRBJ2-3	few	CASSSPGLAGDRVDTQYF	TGTGCCAGCAGCAGCCCGGGACTAGCGGGGGACAGGGTAGATACGCAGTATTTT
15	TRBV7-2	NA	TRBJ2-5	many	CASSLGGGVQETQYF	TGTGCCAGCAGTTTGGGTGGTGGGGTACAAGAGACCCAGTACTTC
13	TRBV12-3/TRBV12-4	NA	TRBJ2-4	few	CASSLNEGDIQYF	TGTGCCAGCAGTTTAAACGAGGGGGACATTCAGTACTTC